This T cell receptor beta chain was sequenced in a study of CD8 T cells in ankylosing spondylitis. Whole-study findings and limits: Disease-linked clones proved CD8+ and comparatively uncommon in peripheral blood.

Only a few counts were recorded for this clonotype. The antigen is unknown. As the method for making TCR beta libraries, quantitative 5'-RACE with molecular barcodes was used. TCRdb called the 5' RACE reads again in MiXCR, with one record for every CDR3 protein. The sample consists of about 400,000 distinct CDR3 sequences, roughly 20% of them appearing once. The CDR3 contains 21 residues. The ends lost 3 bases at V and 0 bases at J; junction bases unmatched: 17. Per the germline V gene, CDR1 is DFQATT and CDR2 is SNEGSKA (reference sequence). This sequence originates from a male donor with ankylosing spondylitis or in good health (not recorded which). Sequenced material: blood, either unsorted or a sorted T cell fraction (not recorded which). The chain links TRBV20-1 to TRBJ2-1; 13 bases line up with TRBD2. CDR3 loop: CSAREGGGGLAGIYSYNEQFF. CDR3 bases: TGCAGTGCTAGGGAGGGCGGTGGGGGACTAGCGGGGATCTACTCCTACAATGAGCAGTTCTTC.